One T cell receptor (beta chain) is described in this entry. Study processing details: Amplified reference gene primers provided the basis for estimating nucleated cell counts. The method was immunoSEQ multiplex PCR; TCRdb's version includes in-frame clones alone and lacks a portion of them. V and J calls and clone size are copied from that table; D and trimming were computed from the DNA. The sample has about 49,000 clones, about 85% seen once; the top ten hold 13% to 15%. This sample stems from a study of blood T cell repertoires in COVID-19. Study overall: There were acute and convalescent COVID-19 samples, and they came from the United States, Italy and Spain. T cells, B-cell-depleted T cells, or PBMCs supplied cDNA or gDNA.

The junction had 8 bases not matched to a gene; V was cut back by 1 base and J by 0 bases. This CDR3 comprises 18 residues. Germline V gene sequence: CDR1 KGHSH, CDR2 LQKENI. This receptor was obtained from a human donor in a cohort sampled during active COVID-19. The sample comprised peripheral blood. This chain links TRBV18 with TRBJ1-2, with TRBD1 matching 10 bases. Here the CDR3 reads CASSPLSGQGRPNYGYTF. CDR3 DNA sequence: TGTGCCAGCTCACCACTTTCGGGACAGGGGAGACCTAACTATGGCTACACCTTC.